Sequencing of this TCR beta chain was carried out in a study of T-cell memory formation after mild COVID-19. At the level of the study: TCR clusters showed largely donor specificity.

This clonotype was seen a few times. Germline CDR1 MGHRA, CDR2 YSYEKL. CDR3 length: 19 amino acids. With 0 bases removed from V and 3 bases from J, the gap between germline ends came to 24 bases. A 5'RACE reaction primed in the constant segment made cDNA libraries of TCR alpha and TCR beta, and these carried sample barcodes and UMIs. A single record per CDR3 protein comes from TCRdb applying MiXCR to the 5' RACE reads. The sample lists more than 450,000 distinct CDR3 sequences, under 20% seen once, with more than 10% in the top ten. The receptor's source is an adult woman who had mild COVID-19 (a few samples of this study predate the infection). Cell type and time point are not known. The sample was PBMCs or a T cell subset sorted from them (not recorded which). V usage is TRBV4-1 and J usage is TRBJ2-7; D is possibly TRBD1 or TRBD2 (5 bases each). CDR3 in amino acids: CASSQEIPFSGPRVYEQYF. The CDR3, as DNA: TGCGCCAGCAGCCAAGAGATCCCTTTTTCGGGGCCGCGGGTCTACGAGCAGTACTTC.